These 19 T cell receptor beta chains came from one sample sequenced in a study of T-cell reconstitution after alpha-beta-depleted transplantation in children. Molecular barcoding with unique molecular identifiers was used for the TCRbeta library. In TCRdb, the PCR reads were re-called with MiXCR into one record per CDR3 protein. This table holds about 980,000 distinct CDR3 sequences, under 30% found once. The input for sequencing was PBMCs, mostly from graft donor cells, taken 360 days after TCRalphabeta/CD19-depleted stem cell transplant. The source is a boy under two years old who had a stem cell transplant for SCID, so the T cells may come from the graft donor.

This rearrangement joins TRBV11-1 to TRBJ1-1; maybe TRBD1 (5 bases). CDR1 is SGHAT, CDR2 FQDESV, per germline (reference sequence). The CDR3 sequence is 19 residues long. Between the trimmed V and J ends, which lost 2 bases and 1 base, there was a span of 23 bases. As DNA, the CDR3 is TGTGCCAGCAGCTTATCCACGTTTAGTATTGGACACAAGAACACTGAAGCTTTCTTT. This translates into CASSLSTFSIGHKNTEAFF.

This clonotype was seen only a few times. The chain joins TRBV6-5 to TRBJ1-6; D perhaps matches TRBD1 (6 bases). V lost 4 bases and J lost 6, with 10 bases in between. The germline CDR1 and CDR2 sequences are MNHEY and SVGAGI. CDR3 size: 14 residues. This CDR3 reads CASSFRQVNSPLHF. Here the CDR3 DNA reads TGTGCCAGCAGTTTTCGACAGGTTAATTCACCCCTCCACTTT.

In its sample, this clonotype was seen a few times. The V and J genes are TRBV29-1 and TRBJ2-1, with D possibly matching TRBD2 (6 bases). V was trimmed by 3 bases and J by 9 bases, leaving 9 bases between them. Germline V gene data show CDR1 as SQVTM and CDR2 as ANQGSEA. The CDR3 contains 11 residues. This CDR3 reads CSVDRLVEQFF. CDR3 nucleotides: TGCAGCGTTGACCGACTAGTTGAGCAGTTCTTC.

CDR3 DNA: TGTGCCAGCAGCCCCGGGACAGGGCACAGTTTGTGGCAGCCCCAGCATTTT. Translation gives CASSPGTGHSLWQPQHF. The V call is TRBV7-6, the J call TRBJ1-5; TRBD1 aligns across 9 bases. Germline-derived CDR1 and CDR2 are SGHVS and FNYEAQ. The CDR3 has 17 amino acids. Trimming took 5 bases from V and 7 from J; bases not matched to a gene: 15.

This rearrangement joins TRBV7-2 to TRBJ2-3, with a possible D match to TRBD1 (5 bases). Per the germline V gene, CDR1 is SGHTA and CDR2 is FQGNSA. The CDR3 runs to 15 residues. V lost 1 base to trimming and J lost 1 base, with 9 bases between them. CDR3 loop: CASSLVQARTDTQYF. CDR3 bases: TGTGCCAGCAGCTTAGTACAGGCCCGCACAGATACGCAGTATTTT.

This clonotype was counted a few times. This rearrangement joins TRBV5-1 to TRBJ2-1; 7 nucleotides line up with TRBD1. The CDR3 is 19 residues long. CDR1 is SGHRS, CDR2 YFSETQ, per germline. Trimming cost V 5 bases and J 3 bases; bases outside gene matches: 20. The CDR3 bases are TGCGCCAGCAGGTGGGACAGACCACCTCGAAAGATCCTCTACAATGAGCAGTTCTTC. Translation: CASRWDRPPRKILYNEQFF. The full variable domain, completed using reference TRBV5-1 and TRBJ2-1, is KAGVTQTPRYLIKTRGQQVTLSCSPISGHRSVSWYQQTPGQGLQFLFEYFSETQRNKGNFPGRFSGRQFSNSRSEMNVSTLELGDSALYLCASRWDRPPRKILYNEQFFGPGTRLTVL.

The rearrangement links TRBV6-2 or TRBV6-3 to TRBJ2-2; D ambiguous. The CDR3 runs 16 residues. CDR1 and CDR2 from the germline V gene are MNHEY and SVGEGT. Trimming took off 3 bases at V and 6 bases at J, with 17 bases between the two ends. The CDR3 sequence is CASSYVYSLSPGELFF. The CDR3 nucleotides are TGTGCCAGCAGTTATGTCTACTCCCTCTCCCCCGGGGAGCTGTTTTTT.

The chain carries TRBV5-1 and TRBJ1-2; 9 bases agree with TRBD1. Losses at the gene ends were 3 bases for V and 6 bases for J; bases not matched to a gene: 3. The CDR3 runs 13 residues. In germline, CDR1 is SGHRS, CDR2 YFSETQ. This CDR3 is CASSSDRGHGYTF. Written as DNA, the CDR3 is TGCGCCAGCAGCTCGGACAGGGGCCATGGCTACACCTTC.

A few counts support this clonotype. The chain carries TRBV7-2 and TRBJ2-7; weak D call: TRBD1 (5 bases). The ends were cut back, 3 bases at V and 2 bases at J, with 11 bases in the middle. The germline CDR1 and CDR2 sequences are SGHTA and FQGNSA. This CDR3 comprises 14 residues. CDR3 amino acids: CASSFAGYPYEQYF. The CDR3 coding sequence is TGTGCCAGCAGCTTCGCAGGGTACCCCTACGAGCAGTACTTC.

The chain's CDR3 is CSKLGLAGSTDTQYF. CDR3 sequence (DNA): TGCAGCAAACTGGGGCTAGCGGGGAGCACAGATACGCAGTATTTT. The chain recombines TRBV29-1 with TRBJ2-3, with 9 bases identical to TRBD2. CDR3 length: 15 amino acids. Germline CDR1 is SQVTM and CDR2 is ANQGSEA. Germline trimming cut 8 bases from V and 0 bases from J; bases unmatched to any gene: 9.

This clonotype was seen a few times. V gene TRBV27 combines with J gene TRBJ2-1, with TRBD2 identical over 7 bases. This CDR3 contains 13 residues. V lost 8 bases, J lost 2 bases, and 3 bases stayed unmatched. Germline CDR1 is MNHEY and CDR2 is SMNVEV (reference sequence). The CDR3 bases are TGTGCCAGCGGCGGGGGAGCCTACAATGAGCAGTTCTTC. Translation gives CASGGGAYNEQFF.

V gene TRBV20-1 combines with J gene TRBJ2-3; perhaps TRBD1 as D (5 bases). The CDR3 length is 14 residues. CDR1 is DFQATT, CDR2 SNEGSKA, per germline (reference sequence). The ends were cut back, 4 bases at V and 1 base at J, with 12 bases in the middle. Here the CDR3 DNA reads TGCAGTGCTATAAAGGGGCCGGGCACAGATACGCAGTATTTT. Amino acid sequence: CSAIKGPGTDTQYF.

The chain carries TRBV7-2 and TRBJ2-1, with TRBD1 identical over 8 bases. The CDR3 is 17 residues long. The junction had 18 bases not matched to a gene; V was cut back by 2 bases and J by 12 bases. Germline V CDR1 and CDR2: SGHTA, FQGNSA. The CDR3 reads CASSLLWTGSSKSGQFF. CDR3 bases: TGTGCCAGCAGCTTACTGTGGACAGGGTCTTCCAAATCGGGGCAGTTCTTC.

The rearrangement joins TRBV12-3 or TRBV12-4 to TRBJ2-3, with D unresolved. Trimming took off 7 bases at V and 6 bases at J, with 11 bases between the two ends. This CDR3 region has 12 residues. CDR3 coding DNA: TGTGCCAGCACCCTACGCGCGGATACGCAGTATTTT. Translating gives CASTLRADTQYF.

V gene TRBV7-2 combines with J gene TRBJ2-1; D is possibly TRBD1 (6 bases). Looked up from germline, CDR1 is SGHTA and CDR2 is FQGNSA. The CDR3 loop spans 15 amino acids. Trimming removed 1 base from V and 6 bases from J, with 13 bases in between. The CDR3 DNA reads TGTGCCAGCAGCTTAGGGGTACAGGGTACCAATGAGCAGTTCTTC. It specifies CASSLGVQGTNEQFF.

This chain connects TRBV7-9 to TRBJ1-1, with 7 bases matching TRBD1. J lost 4 bases, V lost 5 bases, and 7 bases had no gene match. CDR3 length equals 14 residues. The germline V gene encodes CDR1 SEHNR and CDR2 FQNEAQ (reference sequence). The CDR3 DNA reads TGTGCCAGCAGCCCAGGACAGGTCAGCACTGAAGCTTTCTTT. Encoded protein: CASSPGQVSTEAFF. The whole variable domain, filled in from reference TRBV7-9 and TRBJ1-1, reads DTGVSQNPRHKITKRGQNVTFRCDPISEHNRLYWYRQTLGQGPEFLTYFQNEAQLEKSRLLSDRFSAERPKGSFSTLEIQRTEQGDSAMYLCASSPGQVSTEAFFGQGTRLTVV.

This clonotype occurred a few times. V and J are TRBV5-6 and TRBJ2-7; TRBD1 matches 7 bases. CDR1 and CDR2 from the germline V gene are SGHDT and YYEEEE. The CDR3 spans 15 residues. With 0 bases clipped from V and 2 bases from J, the junction kept 5 bases outside the gene matches. The CDR3 spells CASSLARDSPYEQYF. CDR3 DNA sequence: TGTGCCAGCAGCTTGGCCCGGGACAGCCCCTACGAGCAGTACTTC. Full variable domain (outside the CDR3, taken from reference TRBV5-6 and TRBJ2-7): DAGVTQSPTHLIKTRGQQVTLRCSPKSGHDTVSWYQQALGQGPQFIFQYYEEEERQRGNFPDRFSGHQFPNYSSELNVNALLLGDSALYLCASSLARDSPYEQYFGPGTRLTVT.

This clonotype was found a few times. The chain's CDR3 is CASSLAVYSYEQYF. The CDR3 DNA reads TGTGCCAGCAGCTTAGCGGTCTATTCCTACGAGCAGTACTTC. The chain is built from TRBV7-2 and TRBJ2-7; D unresolved. Trimming stripped 0 bases from V and 1 base from J, with 7 bases between. Germline V CDR1 and CDR2: SGHTA, FQGNSA. The CDR3 is made up of 14 amino acids.

This clonotype turned up a few times. This chain joins TRBV27 and TRBJ2-4; 7 bases map to TRBD1. The junction had 5 bases not matched to a gene; V was cut back by 8 bases and J by 1 base. The CDR3 has 14 residues. Per germline, CDR1 MNHEY and CDR2 SMNVEV (reference sequence). The DNA for the CDR3 is TGTGCCAGCGGCAGGGGGTGGGCCAAAAACATTCAGTACTTC. Translating gives CASGRGWAKNIQYF.